This TCR beta chain was observed in a study of early T cells in non-severe SARS-CoV-2 infection. A single record per CDR3 protein comes from TCRdb applying MiXCR to the 5' RACE reads. The top ten clones hold 13% of a sample with roughly 34,000 distinct CDR3 sequences, roughly 7.1% of them seen once. This CDR3 has 13 residues. V lost 6 bases to trimming and J lost 3 bases; unmatched junction nucleotides: 3. Germline V CDR1 and CDR2: MNHNS, SASEGT. There are many counts of this clonotype. The chain is built from TRBV6-1 and TRBJ2-7; TRBD1 matches at 9 bases. The sample consisted of whole blood, taken at baseline. This sequence was found in an adult who was a healthcare worker with PCR-confirmed SARS-CoV-2 infection or an uninfected control (not recorded which). CDR3 loop: CASRRGQGYEQYF. CDR3 sequence (DNA): TGTGCCAGCAGGCGGGGACAGGGCTACGAGCAGTACTTC.